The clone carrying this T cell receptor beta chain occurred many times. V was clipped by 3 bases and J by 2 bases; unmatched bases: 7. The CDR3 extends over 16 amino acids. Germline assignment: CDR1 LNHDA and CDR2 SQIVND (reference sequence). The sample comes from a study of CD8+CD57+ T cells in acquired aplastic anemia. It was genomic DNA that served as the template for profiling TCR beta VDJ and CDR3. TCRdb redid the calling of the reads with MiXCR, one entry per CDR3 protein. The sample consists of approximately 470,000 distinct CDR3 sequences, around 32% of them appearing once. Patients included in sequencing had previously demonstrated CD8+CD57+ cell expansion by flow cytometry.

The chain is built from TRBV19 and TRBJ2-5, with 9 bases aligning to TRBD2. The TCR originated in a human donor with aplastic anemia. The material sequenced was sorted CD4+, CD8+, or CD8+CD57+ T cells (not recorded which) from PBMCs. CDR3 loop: CASSIAAGGRQETQYF. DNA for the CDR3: TGTGCCAGTAGTATCGCCGCGGGAGGGCGTCAAGAGACCCAGTACTTC.